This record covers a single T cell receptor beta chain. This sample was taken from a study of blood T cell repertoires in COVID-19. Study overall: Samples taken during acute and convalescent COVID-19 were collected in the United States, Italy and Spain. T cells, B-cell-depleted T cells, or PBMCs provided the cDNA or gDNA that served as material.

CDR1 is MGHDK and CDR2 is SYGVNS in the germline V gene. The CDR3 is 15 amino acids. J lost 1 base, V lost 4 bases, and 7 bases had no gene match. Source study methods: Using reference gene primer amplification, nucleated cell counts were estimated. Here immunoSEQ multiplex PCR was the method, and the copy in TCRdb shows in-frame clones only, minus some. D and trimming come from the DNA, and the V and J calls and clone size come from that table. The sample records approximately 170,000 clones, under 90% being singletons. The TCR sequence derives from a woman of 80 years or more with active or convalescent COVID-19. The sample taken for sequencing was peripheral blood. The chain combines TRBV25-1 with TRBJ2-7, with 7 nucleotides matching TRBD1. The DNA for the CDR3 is TGTGCCAGCAGTGGAAAGGGGGCGAGGTCCTACGAGCAGTACTTC. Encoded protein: CASSGKGARSYEQYF.